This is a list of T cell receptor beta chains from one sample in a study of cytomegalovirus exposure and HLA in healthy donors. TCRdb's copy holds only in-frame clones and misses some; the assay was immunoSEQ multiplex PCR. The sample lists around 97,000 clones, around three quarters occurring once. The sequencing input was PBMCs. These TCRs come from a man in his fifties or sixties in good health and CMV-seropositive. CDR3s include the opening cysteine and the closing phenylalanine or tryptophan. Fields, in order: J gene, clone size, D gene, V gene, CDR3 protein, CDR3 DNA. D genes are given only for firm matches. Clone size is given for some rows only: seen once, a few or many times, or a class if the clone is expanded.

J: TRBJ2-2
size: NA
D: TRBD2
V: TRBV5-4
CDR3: CASSLAAGVRTGELFF
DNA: TGTGCCAGCAGCTTGGCGGCGGGAGTAAGGACCGGGGAGCTGTTTTTT

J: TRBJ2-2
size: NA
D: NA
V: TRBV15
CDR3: CATSIDSVNTGELFF
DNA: TGTGCCACCAGCATAGATAGCGTGAACACCGGGGAGCTGTTTTTT

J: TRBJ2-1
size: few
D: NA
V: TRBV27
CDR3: CASSPPPYNEQFF
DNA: TGTGCCAGCAGTCCCCCCCCATACAATGAGCAGTTCTTC

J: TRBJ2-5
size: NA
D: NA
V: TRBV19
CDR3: CASSTRRLTGSQETQYF
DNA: TGTGCCAGTAGTACACGCCGCCTGACAGGCTCACAAGAGACCCAGTACTTC

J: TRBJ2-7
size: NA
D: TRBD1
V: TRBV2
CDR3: CASSDVNRGYEQYF
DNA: TGTGCCAGCAGTGATGTAAACAGGGGGTACGAGCAGTACTTC

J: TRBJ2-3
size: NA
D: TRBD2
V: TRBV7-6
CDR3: CASSLLSSGSTDTQYF
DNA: TGTGCCAGCAGCTTATTGTCTAGCGGGAGTACAGATACGCAGTATTTT

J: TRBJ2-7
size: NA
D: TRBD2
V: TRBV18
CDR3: CASSQLGTSGYEQYF
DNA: TGTGCCAGCTCGCAACTCGGGACTAGCGGTTACGAGCAGTACTTC

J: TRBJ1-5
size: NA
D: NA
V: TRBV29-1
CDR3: CSVVSGVGQPQHF
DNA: TGCAGCGTTGTTTCAGGGGTGGGTCAGCCCCAGCATTTT

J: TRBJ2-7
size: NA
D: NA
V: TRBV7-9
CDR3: CASSLAPRDEQYF
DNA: TGTGCCAGCAGCTTAGCCCCACGGGACGAGCAGTACTTC

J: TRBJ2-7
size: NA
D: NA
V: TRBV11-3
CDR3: CASSLSPGSLYEQYF
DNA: TGTGCCAGCAGCTTATCACCGGGATCCTTGTACGAGCAGTACTTC

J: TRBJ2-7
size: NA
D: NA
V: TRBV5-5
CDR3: CASSWGVSSHEQYF
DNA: TGTGCCAGCAGCTGGGGAGTGAGTAGCCACGAGCAGTACTTC

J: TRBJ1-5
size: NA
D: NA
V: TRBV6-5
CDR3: CASSYASVQPQHF
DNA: TGTGCCAGCAGTTACGCCTCAGTGCAGCCCCAGCATTTT

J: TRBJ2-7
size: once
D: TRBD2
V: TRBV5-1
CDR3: CASSLVGTSGSYEQYF
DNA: TGCGCCAGCAGCTTGGTAGGGACTAGCGGCTCCTACGAGCAGTACTTC

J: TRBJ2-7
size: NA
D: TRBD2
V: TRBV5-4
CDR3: CASSSAGTSVPYEQYF
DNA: TGTGCCAGCAGCTCGGCCGGGACTAGCGTTCCCTACGAGCAGTACTTC

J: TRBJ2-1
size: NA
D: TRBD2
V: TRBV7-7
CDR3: CASSSGSGREQFF
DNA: TGTGCCAGCAGCTCGGGTAGCGGGAGGGAGCAGTTCTTC

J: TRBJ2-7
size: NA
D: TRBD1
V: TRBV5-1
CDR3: CASSNTGTGGSEQYF
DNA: TGCGCCAGCAGCAACACCGGGACAGGGGGCAGTGAGCAGTACTTC

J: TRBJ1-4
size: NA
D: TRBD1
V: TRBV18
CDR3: CASSPRDRNEKLFF
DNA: TGTGCCAGCTCACCTCGGGACAGAAATGAAAAACTGTTTTTT

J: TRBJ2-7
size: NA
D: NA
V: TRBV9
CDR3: CASSESEGPGYEQYF
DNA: TGTGCCAGCAGCGAGTCTGAGGGTCCCGGCTACGAGCAGTACTTC

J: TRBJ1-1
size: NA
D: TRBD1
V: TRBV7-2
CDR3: CASSLDPGTAINEAFF
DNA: TGTGCCAGCAGCTTAGACCCCGGGACAGCGATTAATGAAGCTTTCTTT

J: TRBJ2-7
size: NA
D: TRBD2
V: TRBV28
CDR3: CASSTPQTSGQYF
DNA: TGTGCCAGCAGTACCCCGCAAACTAGCGGGCAGTACTTC

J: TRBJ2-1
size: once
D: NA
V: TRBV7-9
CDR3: CANSHVASYNEQFF
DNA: TGTGCCAACAGCCACGTTGCGTCCTACAATGAGCAGTTCTTC

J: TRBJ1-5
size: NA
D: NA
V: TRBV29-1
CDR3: CSVQTAGLGQPQHF
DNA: TGCAGCGTTCAAACGGCGGGGCTGGGTCAGCCCCAGCATTTT

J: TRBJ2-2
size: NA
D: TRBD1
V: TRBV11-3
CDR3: CASSAGQANTGELFF
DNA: TGTGCCAGCAGCGCCGGACAGGCGAACACCGGGGAGCTGTTTTTT

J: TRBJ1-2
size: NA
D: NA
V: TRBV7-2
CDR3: CASSLEAQNYGYTF
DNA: TGTGCCAGCAGCTTAGAGGCACAGAACTATGGCTACACCTTC

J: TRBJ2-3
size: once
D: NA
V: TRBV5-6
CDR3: CASSSDRNTDTQYF
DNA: TGTGCCAGCAGTTCGGACAGAAACACAGATACGCAGTATTTT

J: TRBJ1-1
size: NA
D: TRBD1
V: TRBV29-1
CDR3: CSVIRGPTEAFF
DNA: TGCAGCGTAATCAGGGGGCCCACTGAAGCTTTCTTT

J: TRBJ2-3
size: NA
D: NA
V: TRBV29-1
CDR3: CSVVSSTDTQYF
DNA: TGCAGCGTTGTAAGCTCCACAGATACGCAGTATTTT

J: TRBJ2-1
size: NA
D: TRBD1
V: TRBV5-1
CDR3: CASSLPGTGYNEQFF
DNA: TGCGCCAGCAGCTTACCAGGGACAGGGTACAATGAGCAGTTCTTC

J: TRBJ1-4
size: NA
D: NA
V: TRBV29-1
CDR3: CSVSGGKATNEKLFF
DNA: TGCAGCGTTTCGGGGGGCAAAGCAACTAATGAAAAACTGTTTTTT

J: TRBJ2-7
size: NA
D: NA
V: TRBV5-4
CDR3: CASSLRDTDYEQYF
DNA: TGTGCCAGCAGCTTGAGGGACACAGACTACGAGCAGTACTTC

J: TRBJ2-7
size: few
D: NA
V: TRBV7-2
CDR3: CASSLDPPSREQYF
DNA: TGTGCCAGCAGCTTAGACCCCCCGTCGCGAGAGCAGTACTTC

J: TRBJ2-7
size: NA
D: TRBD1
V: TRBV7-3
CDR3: CASSLSGTGYEQYF
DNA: TGTGCCAGCAGCCTATCCGGGACAGGCTACGAGCAGTACTTC

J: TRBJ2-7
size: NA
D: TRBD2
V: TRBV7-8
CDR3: CASSFIRLAGGGEQYF
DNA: TGTGCCAGCAGCTTCATCAGACTAGCGGGGGGGGGTGAGCAGTACTTC

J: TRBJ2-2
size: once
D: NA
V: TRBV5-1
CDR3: CASSLGDTGELFF
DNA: TGCGCCAGCAGCTTGGGAGACACCGGGGAGCTGTTTTTT

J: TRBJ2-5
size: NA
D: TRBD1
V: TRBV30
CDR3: CAWTGQEETQYF
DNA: TGTGCCTGGACGGGACAGGAAGAGACCCAGTACTTC

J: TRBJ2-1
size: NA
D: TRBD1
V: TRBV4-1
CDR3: CASSQQEVGQGAYNEQFF
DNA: TGCGCCAGCAGCCAACAAGAAGTTGGTCAGGGGGCTTACAATGAGCAGTTCTTC